This T cell receptor (beta chain) was captured in a study of early T cells in non-severe SARS-CoV-2 infection. Study summary: Sequencing used unsorted whole-blood bulk RNA, so chains lack pairing.

Individual cDNA molecules each received unique molecular identifiers attached to them. TCRdb reprocessed the 5' RACE reads via MiXCR and lists one record per CDR3 protein. The table has around 33,000 distinct CDR3 sequences, approximately 4.6% seen once. From germline, CDR1 is SGHAT and CDR2 FQNNGV. The germline V and J ends were trimmed by 2 bases and 0 bases, with 20 bases remaining between them. CDR3 size: 19 residues. Findings and limits, study-wide: In VDJdb matching, anti-spike CD8 responses were favored while private and CD4 specificities went missing.

This clonotype was counted many times. Its antigen is currently unknown. Sequenced input: whole blood. The rearrangement joins TRBV11-2 to TRBJ1-5; no firm D call. The sequence was collected from an adult who was a healthcare worker with PCR-confirmed SARS-CoV-2 infection or an uninfected control (not recorded which). CDR3 DNA: TGTGCCAGCAGCTTACCGGGCGTGATTGGGAGTCATAGCAATCAGCCCCAGCATTTT. It codes for CASSLPGVIGSHSNQPQHF.